This paragraph reports one T cell receptor (beta chain). Profiled with immunoSEQ multiplex PCR; TCRdb holds only in-frame clones, not every one. Among roughly 220,000 clones listed, roughly 84% were seen once. The data were obtained in a study of blood T cell repertoires in COVID-19. Looking at the study overall: T cells, B-cell-depleted T cells, or PBMCs supplied cDNA or gDNA.

Germline CDR1 and CDR2: SGDLS and YYNGEE. The CDR3 sequence is 13 residues long. V lost 4 bases, J lost 5 bases, and 12 bases lay in between. The V call is TRBV9, the J call TRBJ2-5; no clear D. This receptor was identified in a man in his forties or fifties who had recovered from COVID-19. The specimen was peripheral blood. The CDR3 is CASSPSGRETQYF. The CDR3 region has the DNA TGTGCCAGCAGCCCCTCTGGTCGGGAGACCCAGTACTTC.